The 25 T cell receptor beta chains presented below share a single source sample, sequenced in a study of CD8 T cells in Susac syndrome. With random hexamers, reverse transcription was performed on roughly 0.45 to 1 ug of RNA. MiXCR, run by TCRdb on the immunoSEQ multiplex PCR reads, gives a single entry per CDR3 protein. The sample consists of over 150,000 distinct CDR3 sequences, around 94% of them appearing once. Material: CD4+ T cells from PBMCs. The receptors were gathered from a human donor with Susac syndrome.

The gene calls are TRBV20-1 and TRBJ2-7; 7 nucleotides agree with TRBD1. The CDR3 spans 14 residues. Trimming cost V 5 bases and J 5 bases; bases outside gene matches: 12. In germline, CDR1 is DFQATT, CDR2 SNEGSKA (reference sequence). CDR3: CSAGRQGIVDEQYF. The CDR3 nucleotides read TGCAGTGCTGGACGACAGGGTATCGTGGACGAGCAGTACTTC.

There are a few counts of this clonotype. The V call is TRBV18, the J call TRBJ2-5; D is unresolved. V lost 3 bases and J lost 0, with 5 bases in between. This CDR3 is 13 amino acids long. Germline CDR1 KGHSH, CDR2 LQKENI. The CDR3 region is CASSPLYQETQYF. The CDR3 DNA is TGTGCCAGCTCACCTTTGTACCAAGAGACCCAGTACTTC.

The chain employs TRBV6-5 and TRBJ1-1, with TRBD1 matching 8 bases. In germline, CDR1 is MNHEY, CDR2 SVGAGI. V gave up 5 bases and J gave up 6 bases; unmatched junction bases: 11. The CDR3 is 15 residues long. As DNA, the CDR3 is TGTGCCAGCAGTAAGTGGGACAGGAGCGGACCTGAAGCTTTCTTT. Translating it yields CASSKWDRSGPEAFF.

The gene calls are TRBV7-2 and TRBJ1-5; D possibly corresponds to TRBD1 (6 bases). V was clipped by 3 bases and J by 5 bases, with 11 bases between them. Germline values: CDR1 SGHTA, CDR2 FQGNSA. This CDR3 has 14 amino acids. This CDR3 is CASSFTGSHQPQHF. CDR3 in DNA: TGTGCCAGCAGCTTCACAGGGAGCCATCAGCCCCAGCATTTT.

The chain uses TRBV5-1 and TRBJ2-5; D unclear. Germline CDR1 and CDR2: SGHRS and YFSETQ. The CDR3 runs 15 residues. Trimming removed 3 bases at V and 1 base at J, with 13 bases between. CDR3 sequence: CASSYIGTLQETQYF. DNA of the CDR3: TGCGCCAGCAGCTATATCGGAACTCTCCAAGAGACCCAGTACTTC.

This sequence joins TRBV30 and TRBJ1-2; D not certain. V gave up 5 bases and J gave up 4 bases, with 11 bases separating them. This CDR3 has 12 residues. Looked up from germline, CDR1 is GTSNPN and CDR2 is SVGIG (reference sequence). The CDR3 reads CAWGNSIYGYTF. The CDR3, as DNA: TGTGCCTGGGGAAACTCGATCTATGGCTACACCTTC.

This chain links TRBV7-9 with TRBJ2-7; TRBD1 might be the D (5 bases). Germline CDR1 reads SEHNR; CDR2 reads FQNEAQ (reference sequence). V lost 6 bases, J lost 5 bases, and 14 bases lay in between. The CDR3 length is 13 residues. The CDR3 region has the DNA TGTGCCAGCAGACCCAGGGTCAGGGACGAGCAGTACTTC. Translation gives CASRPRVRDEQYF.

The chain uses TRBV12-3 or TRBV12-4 and TRBJ2-7; 9 bases are a match to TRBD1. This CDR3 region has 15 residues. Trimming at V came to 5 bases and at J to 7 bases, leaving 12 bases not matched to a gene. CDR3 in amino acids: CASSRFGQGLGEQYF. The CDR3 DNA reads as TGTGCCAGCAGTCGATTCGGACAGGGGCTGGGGGAGCAGTACTTC.

The chain employs TRBV29-1 and TRBJ1-1; tentatively, D is TRBD1 (6 bases). Trimming shortened V by 7 bases and J by 0 bases, and 9 bases separated the two germline ends. The CDR3 covers 12 residues. Germline V gene sequence: CDR1 SQVTM, CDR2 ANQGSEA. In nucleotides, the CDR3 is TGCAGCGGTGGGGGCCTGAACACTGAAGCTTTCTTT. Translated, it gives CSGGGLNTEAFF.

The rearrangement uses TRBV28 and TRBJ2-7; D is uncertain. CDR1 is MDHEN, CDR2 SYDVKM, per germline. This CDR3 has 13 amino acids. V lost 3 bases and J 2 bases, leaving 8 bases between the germline ends. The CDR3 DNA reads TGTGCCAGCAGTTTTCCCGCAGCCTACGAGCAGTACTTC. This translates into CASSFPAAYEQYF.

The V gene is TRBV3-1, the J gene TRBJ1-2; D uncertain. Looked up from germline, CDR1 is LGHDT and CDR2 is YNNKEL (reference sequence). The length of the CDR3 is 14 residues. With 4 bases removed from V and 2 bases from J, the gap between germline ends came to 11 bases. The DNA of the CDR3 is TGTGCCAGCAGCCTTCGAGTAGGGAACTATGGCTACACCTTC. It yields the protein CASSLRVGNYGYTF.

The rearrangement joins TRBV19 to TRBJ1-2; 8 nucleotides line up with TRBD1. This CDR3 has 11 amino acids. CDR1 is LNHDA and CDR2 is SQIVND in the germline V gene (reference sequence). The V gene end was trimmed by 6 bases and the J gene end by 6 bases; junction bases not matched to a gene: 0. CDR3 coding DNA: TGTGCCAGTAGGACAGGGGATGGCTACACCTTC. This sequence encodes CASRTGDGYTF.

V gene TRBV19 combines with J gene TRBJ2-4; D not resolved. This CDR3 comprises 16 residues. V lost 5 bases and J lost 7, with 21 bases in between. Germline V lookup: CDR1 LNHDA, CDR2 SQIVND (reference sequence). CDR3 in amino acids: CASSPSQERLGNIQYF. The CDR3 DNA follows: TGTGCCAGTAGTCCCAGCCAAGAACGCCTAGGCAACATTCAGTACTTC. Full variable domain (remainder filled in from reference TRBV19 and TRBJ2-4): DGGITQSPKYLFRKEGQNVTLSCEQNLNHDAMYWYRQDPGQGLRLIYYSQIVNDFQKGDIAEGYSVSREKKESFPLTVTSAQKNPTAFYLCASSPSQERLGNIQYFGAGTRLSVL.

The V gene is TRBV7-8, the J gene TRBJ2-1; TRBD1 might be the D (8 bases). V dropped 5 bases and J dropped 0 bases, with 17 bases sitting between them. Germline CDR1 reads SGHVS; CDR2 reads FQNEAQ. The CDR3 runs 17 residues. The CDR3 DNA reads as TGTGCCAGCAGCCCACAGGGGGGGGGAAGCTCCTACAATGAGCAGTTCTTC. This translates into CASSPQGGGSSYNEQFF.

A few counts support this clonotype. This rearrangement joins TRBV4-2 to TRBJ1-5; D unclear. Looked up from germline, CDR1 is LGHNA and CDR2 is YNFKEQ. There are 15 residues in the CDR3. The ends were cut back, 1 base at V and 1 base at J, with 8 bases in the middle. This CDR3 is CASSQGRVSNQPQHF. CDR3 nucleotides: TGTGCCAGCAGCCAAGGAAGGGTAAGCAATCAGCCCCAGCATTTT.

This chain joins TRBV28 and TRBJ1-1; the match to TRBD1 covers 7 bases. This CDR3 region has 13 residues. Germline V gene lookup returns CDR1 MDHEN and CDR2 SYDVKM. Unmatched junction bases numbered 7, after V lost 7 bases and J lost 5 bases. In DNA, the CDR3 is TGTGCCAGCACGGCAGGGGGTAGGACTGAAGCTTTCTTT. As protein: CASTAGGRTEAFF.

The chain employs TRBV6-5 and TRBJ2-3; TRBD1 agrees at 9 bases. The germline gives CDR1 MNHEY, CDR2 SVGAGI. Germline trimming cut 2 bases from V and 4 bases from J; bases unmatched to any gene: 4. The CDR3 sequence is 15 residues long. CDR3 sequence: CASSYTGQGADTQYF. CDR3 DNA: TGTGCCAGCAGTTACACGGGACAGGGAGCAGATACGCAGTATTTT.

The V gene is TRBV6-6, the J gene TRBJ2-1; D unresolved. This CDR3 region has 14 residues. V was pared by 2 bases and J by 5 bases, with 10 bases between. From germline, CDR1 is MNHNY and CDR2 SVGAGI (reference sequence). CDR3 residues: CASSYIGLNNEQFF. CDR3 bases: TGTGCCAGCAGTTACATCGGGTTAAACAATGAGCAGTTCTTC.

As to this clonotype: The junction does not match germline at one end; this may be a read error. CDR3 in amino acids: CASSPGGPSGKNGQFF. CDR3 DNA: TGTGCCAGCAGTCCTGGCGGGCCTAGCGGTAAAAATGGGCAGTTCTTC. The V and J genes are TRBV6-1 and TRBJ2-1, with 7 bases identical to TRBD2. This CDR3 comprises 16 residues. Germline V gives CDR1 MNHNS, CDR2 SASEGT.

The CDR3 bases are TGTGCCACCGCCACAGGGGGCCGAACAGATACGCAGTATTTT. This sequence encodes CATATGGRTDTQYF. V usage is TRBV15 and J usage is TRBJ2-3; 9 positions match TRBD1. CDR3 length: 14 residues. The V gene end was trimmed by 8 bases and the J gene end by 3 bases; junction bases not matched to a gene: 6. Germline lookup yields CDR1 LNHNV and CDR2 YYDKDF (reference sequence).

This clonotype was counted a single time. This rearrangement joins TRBV20-1 to TRBJ2-1; 10 nucleotides agree with TRBD2. There are 15 residues in the CDR3. The germline V gene has CDR1 DFQATT and CDR2 SNEGSKA (reference sequence). With 0 bases clipped from V and 9 bases from J, the junction kept 8 bases outside the gene matches. The CDR3 loop reads CSARDELAGPFEQFF. CDR3 nucleotides: TGCAGTGCTAGAGATGAACTAGCGGGACCCTTTGAGCAGTTCTTC.

CDR3 sequence: CASSQAMNTEAFF. The CDR3 DNA sequence: TGTGCCAGCAGCCAGGCAATGAACACTGAAGCTTTCTTT. This chain joins TRBV3-1 and TRBJ1-1; D remains unclear. CDR3 length: 13 amino acids. With 3 bases removed from V and 0 bases from J, the gap between germline ends came to 5 bases. Germline CDR1 reads LGHDT; CDR2 reads YNNKEL (reference sequence).

The chain couples TRBV3-1 to TRBJ1-2, with D perhaps TRBD1 (5 bases). Germline lookup yields CDR1 LGHDT and CDR2 YNNKEL (reference sequence). V lost 6 bases to trimming and J lost 3 bases, with 14 bases between them. CDR3 size: 14 residues. The CDR3, as DNA: TGTGCCAGCAGACAGACCAGGGATGACTATGGCTACACCTTC. This codes for CASRQTRDDYGYTF.

This clonotype was picked up a small number of times. V gene TRBV6-5 combines with J gene TRBJ1-2; 9 bases align to TRBD1. Germline loops: CDR1 MNHEY, CDR2 SVGAGI. Unmatched junction bases numbered 7, after V lost 6 bases and J lost 8 bases. The CDR3 extends over 13 amino acids. In DNA form, the CDR3 reads TGTGCCAGCAGCCCGGGACAGGGAAGGGGCTACACCTTC. It codes for CASSPGQGRGYTF.

The chain combines TRBV28 with TRBJ2-3; no reliable D call. CDR1 is MDHEN, CDR2 SYDVKM, per germline. V was clipped by 8 bases and J by 1 base, with 7 bases between them. The length of the CDR3 is 12 residues. The CDR3 is CASGERTDTQYF. Here the CDR3 DNA reads TGTGCCAGCGGGGAACGCACAGATACGCAGTATTTT.